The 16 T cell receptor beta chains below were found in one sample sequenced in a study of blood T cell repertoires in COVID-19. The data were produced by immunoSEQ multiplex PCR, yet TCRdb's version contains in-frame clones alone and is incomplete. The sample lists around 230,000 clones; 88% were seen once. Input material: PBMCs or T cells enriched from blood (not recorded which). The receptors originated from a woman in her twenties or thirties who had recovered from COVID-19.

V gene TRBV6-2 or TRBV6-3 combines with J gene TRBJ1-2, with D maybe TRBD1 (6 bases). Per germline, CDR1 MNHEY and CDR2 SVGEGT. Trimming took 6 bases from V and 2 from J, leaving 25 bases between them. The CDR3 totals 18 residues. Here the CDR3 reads CASSHLGRRQETNYGYTF. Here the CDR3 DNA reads TGTGCCAGCAGCCACCTCGGTCGGCGACAGGAAACAAACTATGGCTACACCTTC.

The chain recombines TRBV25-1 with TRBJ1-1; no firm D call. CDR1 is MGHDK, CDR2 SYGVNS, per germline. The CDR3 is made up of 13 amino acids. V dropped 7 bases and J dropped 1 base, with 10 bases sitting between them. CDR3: CASMGQWNTEAFF. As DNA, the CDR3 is TGTGCCAGCATGGGCCAATGGAACACTGAAGCTTTCTTT.

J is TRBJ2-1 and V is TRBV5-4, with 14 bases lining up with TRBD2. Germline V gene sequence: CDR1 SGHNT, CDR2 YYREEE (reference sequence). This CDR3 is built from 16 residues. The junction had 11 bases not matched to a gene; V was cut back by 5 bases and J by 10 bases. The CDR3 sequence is CASSSRTSGGPVEQFF. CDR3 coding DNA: TGTGCCAGCAGTTCACGGACTAGCGGGGGGCCAGTAGAGCAGTTCTTC.

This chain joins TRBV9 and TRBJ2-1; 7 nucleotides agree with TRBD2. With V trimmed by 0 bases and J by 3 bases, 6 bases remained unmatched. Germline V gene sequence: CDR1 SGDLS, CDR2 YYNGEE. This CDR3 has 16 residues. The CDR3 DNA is TGTGCCAGCAGCGTAGTTCCTAGCGGTAACTACAATGAGCAGTTCTTC. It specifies CASSVVPSGNYNEQFF.

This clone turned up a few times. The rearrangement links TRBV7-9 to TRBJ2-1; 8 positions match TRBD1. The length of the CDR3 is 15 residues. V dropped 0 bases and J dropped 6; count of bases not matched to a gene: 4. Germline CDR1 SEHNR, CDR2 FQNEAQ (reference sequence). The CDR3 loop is CASSLAGQGSNEQFF. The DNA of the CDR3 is TGTGCCAGCAGCTTAGCCGGACAGGGAAGCAATGAGCAGTTCTTC.

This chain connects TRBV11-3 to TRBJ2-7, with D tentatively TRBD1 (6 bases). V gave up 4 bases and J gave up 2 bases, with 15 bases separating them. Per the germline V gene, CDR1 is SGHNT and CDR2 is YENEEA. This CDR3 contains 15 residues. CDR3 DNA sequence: TGTGCCAGCAGCTCCGGTCCGGGACATACCTACGAGCAGTACTTC. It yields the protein CASSSGPGHTYEQYF.

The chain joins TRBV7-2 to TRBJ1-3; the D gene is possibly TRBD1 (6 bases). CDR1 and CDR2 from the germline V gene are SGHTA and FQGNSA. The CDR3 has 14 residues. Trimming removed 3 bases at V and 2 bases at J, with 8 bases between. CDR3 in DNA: TGTGCCAGCAGCTTTACAGGGACTGGAAACACCATATATTTT. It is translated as CASSFTGTGNTIYF.

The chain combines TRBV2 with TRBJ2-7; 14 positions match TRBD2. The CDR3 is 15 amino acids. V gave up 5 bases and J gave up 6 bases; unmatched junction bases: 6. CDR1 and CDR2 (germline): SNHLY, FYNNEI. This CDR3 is CASSLTSGGAREQYF. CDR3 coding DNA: TGTGCCAGCAGTTTGACTAGCGGGGGGGCACGCGAGCAGTACTTC.

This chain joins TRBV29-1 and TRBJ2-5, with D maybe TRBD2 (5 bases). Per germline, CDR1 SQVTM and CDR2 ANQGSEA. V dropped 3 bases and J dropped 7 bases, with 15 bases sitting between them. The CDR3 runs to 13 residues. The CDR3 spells CSVDRGRFGTQYF. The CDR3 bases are TGCAGCGTTGACCGGGGTCGGTTCGGGACCCAGTACTTC. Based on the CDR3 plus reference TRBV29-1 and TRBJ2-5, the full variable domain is SAVISQKPSRDICQRGTSLTIQCQVDSQVTMMFWYRQQPGQSLTLIATANQGSEATYESGFVIDKFPISRPNLTFSTLTVSNMSPEDSSIYLCSVDRGRFGTQYFGPGTRLLVL.

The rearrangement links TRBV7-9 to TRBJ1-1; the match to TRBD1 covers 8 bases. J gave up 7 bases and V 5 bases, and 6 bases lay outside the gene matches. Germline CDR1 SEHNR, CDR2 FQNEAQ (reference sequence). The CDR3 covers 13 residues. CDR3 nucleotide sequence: TGTGCCAGCAGCGCACAGGGGGAGGGTGAAGCTTTCTTT. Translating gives CASSAQGEGEAFF.

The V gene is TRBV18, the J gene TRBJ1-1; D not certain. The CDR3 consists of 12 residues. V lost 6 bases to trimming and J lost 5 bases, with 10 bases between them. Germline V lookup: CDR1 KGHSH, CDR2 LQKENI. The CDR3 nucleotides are TGTGCCAGCTCGGGCTCGGGGACTGAAGCTTTCTTT. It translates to CASSGSGTEAFF.

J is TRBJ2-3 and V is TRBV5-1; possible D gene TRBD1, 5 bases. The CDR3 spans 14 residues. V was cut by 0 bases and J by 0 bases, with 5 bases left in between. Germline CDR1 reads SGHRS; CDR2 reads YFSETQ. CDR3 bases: TGCGCCAGCAGCTTGGGACAGAGCACAGATACGCAGTATTTT. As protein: CASSLGQSTDTQYF.

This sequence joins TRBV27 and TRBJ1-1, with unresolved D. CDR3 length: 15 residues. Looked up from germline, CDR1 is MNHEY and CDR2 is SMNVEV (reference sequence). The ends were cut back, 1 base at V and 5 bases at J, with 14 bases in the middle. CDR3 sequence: CASSLLGLRRTEAFF. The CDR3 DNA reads TGTGCCAGCAGTTTATTGGGATTGCGGAGGACTGAAGCTTTCTTT.

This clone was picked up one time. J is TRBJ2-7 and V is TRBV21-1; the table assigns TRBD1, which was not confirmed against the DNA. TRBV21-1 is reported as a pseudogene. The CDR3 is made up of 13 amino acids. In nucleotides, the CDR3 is TGTGCCAGCAGCAAACTGGGGCTCTGGGAGCAGTACTTC. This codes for CASSKLGLWEQYF.

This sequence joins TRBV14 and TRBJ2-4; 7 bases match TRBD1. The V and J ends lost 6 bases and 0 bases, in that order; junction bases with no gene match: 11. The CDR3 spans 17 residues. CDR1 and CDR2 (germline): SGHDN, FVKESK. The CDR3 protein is CASSLGQANLAKNIQYF. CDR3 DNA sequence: TGTGCCAGCAGTCTCGGACAGGCCAATCTAGCCAAAAACATTCAGTACTTC.

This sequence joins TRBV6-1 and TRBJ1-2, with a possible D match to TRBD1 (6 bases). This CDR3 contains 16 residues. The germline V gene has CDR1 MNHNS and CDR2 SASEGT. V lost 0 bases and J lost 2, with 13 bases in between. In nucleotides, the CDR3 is TGTGCCAGCAGTGAAGCTCGGGGGGCGCGGAACTATGGCTACACCTTC. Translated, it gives CASSEARGARNYGYTF.